One T cell receptor (beta chain) is described in this entry. It has no known antigen specificity. No much larger clonotype is one base removed from it; base qualities were not supplied. Participants in the prospective study were enrolled through a virtual design, were aged roughly 18 to 100 years, and lived in about 25 United States geographic areas. In the prospective study, cohorts were assigned on the basis of participant-reported clinical history obtained from a screening survey and a study questionnaire. In the prospective study, mobile phlebotomists collected whole blood, serum and a nasopharyngeal or oropharyngeal swab from each participant. Participants in the prospective study had the option to provide additional blood draws and questionnaires over a roughly 2-month period. Before DNA extraction, prospective study blood samples were shipped either frozen or at room temperature. This entry comes from a study of blood T cell repertoires in COVID-19 (dated by TCRdb to the early 2020s). In terms of the full investigation: Samples from collaborators originated in the United States, Italy and Spain and spanned both the acute and convalescent phases of COVID-19. The prospective study material was composed of cDNA or gDNA derived from T cells, B-cell-depleted T cells, or PBMCs. The dataset comprised deeply sampled blood TCRbeta repertoires from subjects exposed to, actively infected with, or recovered from COVID-19. A freely available public database, intended as a resource for researchers studying the immune response to SARS-CoV-2, is where the repertoires were released. Samples came from the ongoing ImmuneRACE study (first 160 participants) plus 1,254 subjects from 6 global collaborators. Nearly every sample came with metadata listing a de-identified subject ID, COVID-19 status, age in years and sex. Where available, HLA class I and class II types were obtained from metadata supplied by the sample provider rather than from assay-based typing.

The paper's findings and limits, for the study overall: The amount of clinical and demographic metadata varied by source and participant and was provided uncurated.

The CDR3, from cysteine to phenylalanine, totals 16 residues. Only the CDR3 region is kept as DNA, spanning 48 bases read in frame from base 1. V is shortened by 4 bases, J by 3 bases, and the region joining them spans 16 bases. The germline V gene encodes CDR1 KGHSY and CDR2 FQNENV. TCRbeta CDR3 regions were amplified from genomic DNA by means of the immunoSEQ Assay, a bias-controlled multiplex PCR. The study's processing was this. Nucleated cell counts per sample were estimated from amplification of reference gene primers within the assay. To quantify the absolute abundance of each unique TCRbeta CDR3 rearrangement, sequence reads were collapsed and filtered. For each sample, productive Simpson clonality was calculated by taking the square root of Simpson's diversity index across productive rearrangements. TCRdb re-hosts the immuneACCESS table, in-frame sequences only. Its copies lack some clones; in the studies checked, an unresolved V gene accounts for under half of them, and the cause for the rest is not known. The V and J calls and the clone size are those of that table, but D and trimming were determined from the DNA. For this sample there are around 180,000 clones; roughly three quarters appear just once. The top ten hold about a sixth of the sample.

The V gene is TRBV16 and the J gene is TRBJ1-5; no D gene call is confident. This receptor was obtained from a woman aged 50 to 65 with acute COVID-19. The specimen sequenced was PBMCs or T cells enriched from blood (not recorded which). Here the CDR3 is given as CASSRREGGHNQPQHF. The DNA sequence reads TGTGCCAGCAGCCGCCGCGAGGGTGGGCACAATCAGCCCCAGCATTTT.